These 7 T cell receptor beta chains were all obtained from the same sample, sequenced in a study of early stage breast cancer tumors (dated by TCRdb to the late 2010s). The receptor library was made with the immunoSEQ multiplex PCR assay. The table was pulled from immuneACCESS by TCRdb, which kept in-frame rearrangements only. Such tables lose some clones; where checked, under half of the loss comes from unresolved V genes, and the rest has no known cause. The table for this sample lists about 72,000 clones; roughly three quarters of them were counted only once. 3% to 4.5% of the sample rests with the top ten. The sequencing sample was made of blood. Receptor source: a person aged 55 to 75 with breast cancer.

This chain connects TRBV5-8 to TRBJ1-1, with D hard to call. This CDR3 region has 15 residues. Trimming took 2 bases from V and 8 from J, leaving 19 bases between them. The germline CDR1 and CDR2 sequences are SGHTS and YDEGEE. For the CDR3, the DNA is TGTGCCAGCAGCTTTTCTGGTAGGGCGGGTAGGGAAGCTTTCTTT. Protein product: CASSFSGRAGREAFF.

The V call is TRBV6-6, the J call TRBJ2-7; no clear D. This CDR3 has 12 residues. Per the germline V gene, CDR1 is MNHNY and CDR2 is SVGAGI (reference sequence). V gave up 2 bases and J gave up 5 bases, with 7 bases separating them. The CDR3 DNA reads TGTGCCAGCAGTTACCGGAACGACGAGCAGTACTTC. It specifies CASSYRNDEQYF.

The genes are TRBV7-2 and TRBJ2-1, with 11 bases that match TRBD1. The CDR3 contains 17 residues. The V segment lost 4 bases and the J segment 0 bases; nucleotides outside the gene matches: 5. Germline V CDR1 and CDR2: SGHTA, FQGNSA. The CDR3: CASSSPGTGGSYNEQFF. The CDR3 bases are TGTGCCAGCAGCTCACCCGGGACAGGGGGCTCCTACAATGAGCAGTTCTTC.

V is TRBV5-1 and J is TRBJ1-2; 8 bases align to TRBD1. In germline, CDR1 is SGHRS, CDR2 YFSETQ. The CDR3 is 14 amino acids. V trimming: 1 base; J trimming: 8 bases; junction bases outside the gene matches: 7. The CDR3 bases are TGCGCCAGCAGCTTGTCGACAGGGGAGGGAGGCTACACCTTC. Its protein product is CASSLSTGEGGYTF.

The chain employs TRBV5-1 and TRBJ2-1; TRBD2 matches at 7 bases. The CDR3 covers 15 residues. The trim removed 4 bases at V and 8 bases at J, leaving 12 bases unmatched. Germline lookup yields CDR1 SGHRS and CDR2 YFSETQ. The CDR3 nucleotides read TGCGCCAGCAGCCGGAACGGGGGGACCGGGGATGAGCAGTTCTTC. This gives the protein CASSRNGGTGDEQFF.

This clone was seen only a few times. The gene calls are TRBV5-1 and TRBJ2-7; D possibly corresponds to TRBD1 (5 bases). Trimming stripped 3 bases from V and 2 bases from J, with 12 bases between. Germline V lookup: CDR1 SGHRS, CDR2 YFSETQ. This CDR3 is built from 14 residues. The CDR3 loop is CASSYQGSTYEQYF. The CDR3 DNA reads TGCGCCAGCAGCTACCAGGGTTCGACCTACGAGCAGTACTTC.

A single count supports this clone. The CDR3 coding sequence is TGTGCCAGCACCTACCCCCAAGCGGCCGAGCAGTACTTC. It encodes CASTYPQAAEQYF. This chain links TRBV28 with TRBJ2-7; D possibly corresponds to TRBD2 (5 bases). V was pared by 7 bases and J by 6 bases, with 16 bases between. This CDR3 has 13 residues. Germline V gene sequence: CDR1 MDHEN, CDR2 SYDVKM.